The next 22 T cell receptor beta chains were all read from a single sample in a study of blood T cells in healthy people across ages. Combining a sample-barcoded 5' primer with a J-beta primer mix, a second PCR ran for about 7 to 11 cycles. MiXCR, applied by TCRdb to the 5' RACE reads, yields one record per CDR3 protein. This table has about 1.4 million distinct CDR3 sequences, 45% to 70% appearing once. The sequenced sample was blood. These receptors were obtained from a man younger than 35 in good health.

The chain uses TRBV20-1 and TRBJ2-5; a weak D match, TRBD2 (6 bases). The J call may not be correct, given that the DNA end is closer to TRBJ2-7. This CDR3 contains 13 residues. Per germline, CDR1 DFQATT and CDR2 SNEGSKA (reference sequence). This chain's CDR3 is CSAAPGLWYEQYF. In nucleotides, the CDR3 is TGCAGTGCGGCCCCGGGACTGTGGTACGAGCAGTACTTC.

A remark on this clonotype: Its ends do not fully match the called genes, so a read error is possible. The V gene is TRBV7-8, the J gene TRBJ2-1; 11 positions match TRBD2. Germline V gene lookup returns CDR1 SGHVS and CDR2 FQNEAQ. The CDR3 sequence is 17 residues long. The CDR3 DNA follows: TGTGCCAGCAGCTCTGGGACTAGCGGAAGCTCCTACACTGAGCAGTTCTTC. Its translation is CASSSGTSGSSYTEQFF.

This clonotype was seen only a few times. The J gene is TRBJ1-5, the V gene TRBV7-6; D is ambiguous. Per germline, CDR1 SGHVS and CDR2 FNYEAQ. This CDR3 contains 19 residues. The V end was cut by 2 bases, the J end by 0 bases, with 20 bases between. CDR3 sequence reads: CASSLCWHVRSYSNQPQHF. Here the CDR3 DNA reads TGTGCCAGCAGCTTATGTTGGCACGTCCGTTCCTATAGCAATCAGCCCCAGCATTTT.

The chain links TRBV29-1 to TRBJ2-1; TRBD2 might be the D (6 bases). Gene TRBJ2-7 matches the end of the DNA better, so the J call may be wrong. In germline, CDR1 is SQVTM, CDR2 ANQGSEA. The CDR3 runs to 15 residues. The CDR3 here is CSVGPLGSRYNEQYF. The CDR3 nucleotides read TGCAGCGTTGGACCCCTCGGGAGTCGGTACAATGAGCAGTACTTC.

This sequence joins TRBV6-5 and TRBJ2-3; D uncertain. CDR1 is MNHEY and CDR2 is SVGAGI in the germline V gene. This CDR3 is 13 amino acids long. V was cut by 7 bases and J by 5 bases, with 13 bases left in between. CDR3 in DNA: TGTGCCAGCACGCGGATTGGGTTAGATACGCAGTATTTT. Protein: CASTRIGLDTQYF.

About this clonotype itself: The junction does not match germline at one end; this may be a read error. V and J are TRBV12-3 or TRBV12-4 and TRBJ2-5; D gene ambiguous. The CDR3 is made up of 12 amino acids. The CDR3 is CASSGNAETQYF. CDR3 sequence (DNA): TGCGCCAGCAGTGGGAACGCAGAGACCCAGTACTTC.

This clonotype showed up just a few times. The genes are TRBV27 and TRBJ2-5; 9 positions match TRBD2. The CDR3 loop spans 17 amino acids. The J segment lost 2 bases and the V segment lost 5 bases, leaving 12 bases of the junction unmatched. The germline CDR1 and CDR2 sequences are MNHEY and SMNVEV (reference sequence). This chain's CDR3 is CASSQSLAGRYQETQYF. The CDR3 DNA is TGTGCCAGCAGTCAATCGCTAGCGGGGAGATATCAAGAGACCCAGTACTTC.

Here the CDR3 reads CAISESQYNEQFF. The CDR3 nucleotides are TGTGCCATCAGTGAATCTCAGTACAATGAGCAGTTCTTC. The V gene is TRBV10-3, the J gene TRBJ2-1; no reliable D call. The CDR3 consists of 13 residues. V lost 3 bases, J lost 4 bases, and 7 bases lay in between. CDR1 is ENHRY and CDR2 is SYGVKD in the germline V gene.

The chain links TRBV7-9 to TRBJ2-7; the match to TRBD1 covers 10 bases. This CDR3 spans 16 amino acids. Losses at the gene ends were 5 bases for V and 4 bases for J; bases not matched to a gene: 11. The germline V gene has CDR1 SEHNR and CDR2 FQNEAQ (reference sequence). The CDR3 DNA reads TGTGCCAGCAGCGATCTACCGGGACAGGGGATGTACGAGCAGTACTTC. As protein: CASSDLPGQGMYEQYF.

The V and J genes are TRBV4-1 and TRBJ1-3; no reliable D call. The germline V gene encodes CDR1 MGHRA and CDR2 YSYEKL. The CDR3 spans 15 residues. Trimming shortened V by 4 bases and J by 0 bases, and 10 bases separated the two germline ends. CDR3 protein: CASSLGRISGNTIYF. The CDR3 DNA is TGCGCCAGCAGCCTTGGACGGATCTCTGGAAACACCATATATTTT.

The rearrangement links TRBV7-9 to TRBJ2-1; 15 positions match TRBD2. Germline CDR1 reads SEHNR; CDR2 reads FQNEAQ (reference sequence). V lost 4 bases to trimming and J lost 8 bases; unmatched junction nucleotides: 6. The CDR3 covers 16 residues. The CDR3 DNA sequence: TGTGCCAGCAGCTACATCGGACTAGCGGGAGGGTATGAGCAGTTCTTC. Its protein is CASSYIGLAGGYEQFF.

This rearrangement joins TRBV14 to TRBJ2-7; D uncertain. Germline lookup yields CDR1 SGHDN and CDR2 FVKESK. V lost 0 bases and J 5 bases, leaving 14 bases between the germline ends. This CDR3 is 15 amino acids long. The CDR3 here is CASSQDLASSHEQYF. The CDR3 DNA reads as TGTGCCAGCAGCCAAGATCTGGCCAGCTCTCACGAGCAGTACTTC.

The chain joins TRBV6-5 to TRBJ2-3; no clear D. CDR3 size: 16 residues. V gave up 6 bases and J gave up 1 base, with 17 bases separating them. Germline V lookup: CDR1 MNHEY, CDR2 SVGAGI. The CDR3 is CASSTTVPPGTDTQYF. CDR3 sequence (DNA): TGTGCCAGCAGCACTACAGTCCCGCCGGGCACAGATACGCAGTATTTT.

V is TRBV7-8 and J is TRBJ2-1; 13 bases align to TRBD2. After removal of 2 bases from V and 2 bases from J, the junction contained 3 bases not matched to a gene. The V gene's germline CDR1 is SGHVS and CDR2 FQNEAQ. This CDR3 has 17 amino acids. The CDR3 spells CASSLTSGRAAYNEQFF. The CDR3 DNA sequence: TGTGCCAGCAGCTTAACTAGCGGGAGGGCCGCCTACAATGAGCAGTTCTTC.

J is TRBJ1-1 and V is TRBV20-1; D might be TRBD1 (5 bases). Between the trimmed V and J ends, which lost 3 bases and 4 bases, there was a span of 18 bases. Per the germline V gene, CDR1 is DFQATT and CDR2 is SNEGSKA (reference sequence). The CDR3 runs 15 residues. CDR3 residues: CSASWARGFGTEAFF. In DNA, the CDR3 is TGCAGTGCTAGTTGGGCGAGGGGATTCGGCACTGAAGCTTTCTTT.

This clonotype was picked up a small number of times. The gene calls are TRBV12-3 or TRBV12-4 and TRBJ2-3; a weak D match, TRBD1 (6 bases). V lost 7 bases, J lost 4 bases, and 18 bases lay in between. The CDR3 runs to 15 residues. In nucleotides, the CDR3 is TGTGCCAGCACCGCCTGGACAGCAGCATCAGATACGCAGTATTTT. Translating gives CASTAWTAASDTQYF.

This rearrangement joins TRBV9 to TRBJ2-1, with TRBD2 matching 11 bases. The CDR3 runs 17 residues. The J segment lost 3 bases and the V segment lost 1 base, leaving 6 bases of the junction unmatched. CDR1 and CDR2 from the germline V gene are SGDLS and YYNGEE. This CDR3 is CASSVRLAGGVYNEQFF. The CDR3 DNA reads TGTGCCAGCAGCGTAAGGCTAGCGGGAGGTGTCTACAATGAGCAGTTCTTC.

This clonotype was seen a handful of times. The V call is TRBV20-1, the J call TRBJ2-1, with D maybe TRBD1 (6 bases). The length of the CDR3 is 15 residues. Trimming removed 5 bases from V and 10 bases from J, with 24 bases in between. The germline CDR1 and CDR2 sequences are DFQATT and SNEGSKA (reference sequence). The CDR3 is CSAGLDRFARREQFF. The CDR3 coding sequence is TGCAGTGCTGGCCTGGACAGATTCGCTCGACGGGAGCAGTTCTTC.

CDR3: CASSAWGPPTRRSTDTQYF. In DNA form, the CDR3 reads TGTGCCAGCAGTGCTTGGGGTCCACCGACCCGTAGGAGCACAGATACGCAGTATTTT. This chain joins TRBV6-2 or TRBV6-3 and TRBJ2-3; D gene unclear. This CDR3 has 19 amino acids. The V gene lost 5 bases and the J gene lost 0 bases, with 24 bases spanning the gap. Per germline, CDR1 MNHEY and CDR2 SVGEGT.

V usage is TRBV7-2 and J usage is TRBJ1-5; a weak D match, TRBD1 (5 bases). The CDR3 is 17 residues long. With 4 bases removed from V and 3 bases from J, the gap between germline ends came to 19 bases. Germline-derived CDR1 and CDR2 are SGHTA and FQGNSA. The CDR3 sequence is CASSYGASGRVNQPQHF. The CDR3 bases are TGTGCCAGCAGCTATGGGGCGTCAGGGCGGGTCAATCAGCCCCAGCATTTT.

There are a few counts of this clonotype. The chain links TRBV27 to TRBJ1-5; 10 positions agree with TRBD1. Losses at the gene ends were 0 bases for V and 5 bases for J; bases not matched to a gene: 4. This CDR3 has 16 amino acids. CDR1 is MNHEY, CDR2 SMNVEV, per germline (reference sequence). The CDR3 loop is CASSLSGTGVDQPQHF. The CDR3 DNA reads TGTGCCAGCAGTTTATCTGGGACAGGGGTCGATCAGCCCCAGCATTTT.

This clonotype showed up just a few times. This sequence joins TRBV6-5 and TRBJ2-1; maybe TRBD1 (5 bases). V was clipped by 0 bases and J by 5 bases, with 14 bases between them. This CDR3 has 16 residues. The germline V gene has CDR1 MNHEY and CDR2 SVGAGI. The CDR3 sequence is CASSYSTRASNNEQFF. CDR3 bases: TGTGCCAGCAGTTACTCGACCAGGGCCAGCAACAATGAGCAGTTCTTC.